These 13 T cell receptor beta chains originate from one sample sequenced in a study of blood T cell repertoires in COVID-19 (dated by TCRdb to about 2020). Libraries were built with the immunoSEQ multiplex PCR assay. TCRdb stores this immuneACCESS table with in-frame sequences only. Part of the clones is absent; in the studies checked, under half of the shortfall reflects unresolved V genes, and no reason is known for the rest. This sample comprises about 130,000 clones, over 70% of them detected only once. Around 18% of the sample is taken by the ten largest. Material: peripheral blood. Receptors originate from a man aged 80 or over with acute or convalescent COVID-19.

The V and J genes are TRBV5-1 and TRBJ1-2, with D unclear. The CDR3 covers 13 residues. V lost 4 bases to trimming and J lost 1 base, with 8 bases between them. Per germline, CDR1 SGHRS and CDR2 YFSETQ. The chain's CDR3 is CASSASRNYGYTF. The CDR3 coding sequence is TGCGCCAGCAGCGCCAGTCGTAACTATGGCTACACCTTC.

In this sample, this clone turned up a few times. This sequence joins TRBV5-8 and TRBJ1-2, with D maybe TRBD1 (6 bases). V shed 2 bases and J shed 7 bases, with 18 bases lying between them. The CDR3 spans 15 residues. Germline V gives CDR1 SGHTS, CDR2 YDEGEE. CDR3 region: CASSFPDRPFGGYTF. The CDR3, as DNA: TGTGCCAGCAGCTTCCCAGACAGGCCCTTTGGTGGCTACACCTTC. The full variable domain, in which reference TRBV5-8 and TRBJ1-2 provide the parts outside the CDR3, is EAGVTQSPTHLIKTRGQQATLRCSPISGHTSVYWYQQALGLGLQFLLWYDEGEERNRGNFPPRFSGRQFPNYSSELNVNALELEDSALYLCASSFPDRPFGGYTFGSGTRLTVV.

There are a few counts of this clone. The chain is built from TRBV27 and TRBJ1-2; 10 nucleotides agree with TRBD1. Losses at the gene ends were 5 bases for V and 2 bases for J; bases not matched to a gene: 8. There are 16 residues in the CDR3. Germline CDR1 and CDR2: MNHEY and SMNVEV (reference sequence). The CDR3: CASSAATGGSNYGYTF. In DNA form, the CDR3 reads TGTGCCAGCAGTGCCGCGACAGGGGGCAGCAACTATGGCTACACCTTC.

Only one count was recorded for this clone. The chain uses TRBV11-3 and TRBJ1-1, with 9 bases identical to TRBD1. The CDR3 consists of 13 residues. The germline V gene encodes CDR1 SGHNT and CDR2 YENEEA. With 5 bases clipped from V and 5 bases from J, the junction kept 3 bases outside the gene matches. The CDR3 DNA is TGTGCCAGCAGCCGACAGGGGGGAACTGAAGCTTTCTTT. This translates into CASSRQGGTEAFF. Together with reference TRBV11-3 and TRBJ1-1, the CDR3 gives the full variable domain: EAGVVQSPRYKIIEKKQPVAFWCNPISGHNTLYWYLQNLGQGPELLIRYENEEAVDDSQLPKDRFSAERLKGVDSTLKIQPAELGDSAVYLCASSRQGGTEAFFGQGTRLTVV.

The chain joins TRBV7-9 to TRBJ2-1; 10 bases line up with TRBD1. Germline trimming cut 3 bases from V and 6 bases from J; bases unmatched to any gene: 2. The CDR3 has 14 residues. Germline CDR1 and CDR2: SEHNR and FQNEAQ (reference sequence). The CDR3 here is CASSLGDRGNEQFF. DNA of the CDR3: TGTGCCAGCAGCTTGGGGGACAGGGGCAATGAGCAGTTCTTC.

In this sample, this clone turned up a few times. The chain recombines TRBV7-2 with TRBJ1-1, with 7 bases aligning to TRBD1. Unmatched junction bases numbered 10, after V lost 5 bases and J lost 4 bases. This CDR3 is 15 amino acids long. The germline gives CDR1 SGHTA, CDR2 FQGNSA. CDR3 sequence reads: CASSKTGQISTEAFF. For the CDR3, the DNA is TGTGCCAGCAGCAAAACGGGACAGATAAGCACTGAAGCTTTCTTT.

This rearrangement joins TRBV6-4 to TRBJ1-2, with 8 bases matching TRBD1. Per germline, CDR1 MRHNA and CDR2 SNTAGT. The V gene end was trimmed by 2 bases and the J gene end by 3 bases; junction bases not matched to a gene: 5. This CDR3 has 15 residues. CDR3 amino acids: CASSDPGTGDYGYTF. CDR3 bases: TGTGCCAGCAGTGACCCAGGGACAGGAGACTATGGCTACACCTTC.

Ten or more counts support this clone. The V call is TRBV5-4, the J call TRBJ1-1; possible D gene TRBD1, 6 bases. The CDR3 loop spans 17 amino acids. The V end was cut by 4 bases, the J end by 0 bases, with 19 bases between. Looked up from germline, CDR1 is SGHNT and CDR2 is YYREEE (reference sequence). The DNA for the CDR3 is TGTGCCAGCAGCCCTAACCCGCCAGGGGAAATGAACACTGAAGCTTTCTTT. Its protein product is CASSPNPPGEMNTEAFF.

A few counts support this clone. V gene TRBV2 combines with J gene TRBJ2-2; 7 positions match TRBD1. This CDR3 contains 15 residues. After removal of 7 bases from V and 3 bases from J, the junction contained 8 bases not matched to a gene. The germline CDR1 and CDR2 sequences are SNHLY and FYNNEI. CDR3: CASMVETGYTGELFF. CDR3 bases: TGTGCCAGCATGGTCGAGACAGGGTACACCGGGGAGCTGTTTTTT.

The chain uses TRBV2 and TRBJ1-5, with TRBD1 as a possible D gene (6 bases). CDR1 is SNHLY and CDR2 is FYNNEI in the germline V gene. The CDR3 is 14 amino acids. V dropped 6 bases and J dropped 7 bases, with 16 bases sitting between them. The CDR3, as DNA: TGTGCCAGCAGGCGTACAGGGTTAAGGCAGCCCCAGCATTTT. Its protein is CASRRTGLRQPQHF.

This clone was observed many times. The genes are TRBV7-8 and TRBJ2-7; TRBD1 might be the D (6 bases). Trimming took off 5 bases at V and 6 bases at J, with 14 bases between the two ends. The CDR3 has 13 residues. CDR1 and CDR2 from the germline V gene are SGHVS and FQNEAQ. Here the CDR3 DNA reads TGTGCCAGCAGCCCCGGACAGCGTCGCGAGCAGTACTTC. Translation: CASSPGQRREQYF.

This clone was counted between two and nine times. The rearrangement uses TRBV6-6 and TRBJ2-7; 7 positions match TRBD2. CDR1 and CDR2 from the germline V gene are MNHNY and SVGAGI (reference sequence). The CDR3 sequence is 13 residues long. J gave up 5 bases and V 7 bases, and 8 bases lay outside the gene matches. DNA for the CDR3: TGTGCCAGCATCCCAAGGGAGGGCCACGAGCAGTACTTC. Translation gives CASIPREGHEQYF.

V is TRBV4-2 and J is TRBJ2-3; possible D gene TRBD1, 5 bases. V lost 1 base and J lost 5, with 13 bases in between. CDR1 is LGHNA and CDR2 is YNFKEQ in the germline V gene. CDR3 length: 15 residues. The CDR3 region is CASSQGSTAQDTQYF. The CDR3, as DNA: TGTGCCAGCAGCCAAGGGTCGACAGCACAAGATACGCAGTATTTT.